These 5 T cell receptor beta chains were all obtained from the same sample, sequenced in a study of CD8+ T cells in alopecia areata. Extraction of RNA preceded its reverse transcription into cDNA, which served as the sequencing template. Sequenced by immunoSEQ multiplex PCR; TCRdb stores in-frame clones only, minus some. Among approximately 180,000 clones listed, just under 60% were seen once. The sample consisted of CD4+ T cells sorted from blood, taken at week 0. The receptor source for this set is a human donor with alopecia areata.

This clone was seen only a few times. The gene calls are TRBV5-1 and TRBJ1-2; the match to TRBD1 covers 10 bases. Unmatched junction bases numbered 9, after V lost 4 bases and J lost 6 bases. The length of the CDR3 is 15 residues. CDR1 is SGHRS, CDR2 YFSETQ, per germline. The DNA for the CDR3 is TGCGCCAGCAGCATACGGACAGGGGGAAGTGATGGCTACACCTTC. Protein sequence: CASSIRTGGSDGYTF. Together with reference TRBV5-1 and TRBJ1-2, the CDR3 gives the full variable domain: KAGVTQTPRYLIKTRGQQVTLSCSPISGHRSVSWYQQTPGQGLQFLFEYFSETQRNKGNFPGRFSGRQFSNSRSEMNVSTLELGDSALYLCASSIRTGGSDGYTFGSGTRLTVV.

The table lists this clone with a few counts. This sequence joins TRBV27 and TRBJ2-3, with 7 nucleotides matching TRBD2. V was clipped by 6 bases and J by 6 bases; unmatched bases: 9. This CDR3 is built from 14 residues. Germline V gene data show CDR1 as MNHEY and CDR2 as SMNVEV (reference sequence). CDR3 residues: CASRGQRGFDTQYF. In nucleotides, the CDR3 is TGTGCCAGCAGGGGTCAGCGGGGATTCGATACGCAGTATTTT.

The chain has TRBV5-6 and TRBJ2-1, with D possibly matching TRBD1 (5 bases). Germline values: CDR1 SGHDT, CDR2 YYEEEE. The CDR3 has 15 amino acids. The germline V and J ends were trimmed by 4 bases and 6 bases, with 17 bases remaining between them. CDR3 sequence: CASSKTGAPINEQFF. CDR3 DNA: TGTGCCAGCAGCAAAACAGGAGCACCGATCAATGAGCAGTTCTTC.

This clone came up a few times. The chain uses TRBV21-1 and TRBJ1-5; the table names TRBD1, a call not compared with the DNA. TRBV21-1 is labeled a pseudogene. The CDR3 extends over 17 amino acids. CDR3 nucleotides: TGTGCCAGCAGCAAACCCCGGACAGGTCAAGGCAATCAGCCCCAGCATTTT. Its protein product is CASSKPRTGQGNQPQHF.

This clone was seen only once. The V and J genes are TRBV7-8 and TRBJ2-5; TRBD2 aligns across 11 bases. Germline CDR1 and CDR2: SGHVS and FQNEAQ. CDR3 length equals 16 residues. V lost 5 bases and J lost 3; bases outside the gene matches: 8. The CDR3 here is CASSLTYSGGEETQYF. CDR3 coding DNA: TGTGCCAGCAGCCTAACCTATAGCGGGGGGGAAGAGACCCAGTACTTC. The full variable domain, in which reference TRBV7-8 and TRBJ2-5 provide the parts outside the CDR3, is GAGVSQSPRYKVAKRGQDVALRCDPISGHVSLFWYQQALGQGPEFLTYFQNEAQLDKSGLPSDRFFAERPEGSVSTLKIQRTQQEDSAVYLCASSLTYSGGEETQYFGPGTRLLVL.